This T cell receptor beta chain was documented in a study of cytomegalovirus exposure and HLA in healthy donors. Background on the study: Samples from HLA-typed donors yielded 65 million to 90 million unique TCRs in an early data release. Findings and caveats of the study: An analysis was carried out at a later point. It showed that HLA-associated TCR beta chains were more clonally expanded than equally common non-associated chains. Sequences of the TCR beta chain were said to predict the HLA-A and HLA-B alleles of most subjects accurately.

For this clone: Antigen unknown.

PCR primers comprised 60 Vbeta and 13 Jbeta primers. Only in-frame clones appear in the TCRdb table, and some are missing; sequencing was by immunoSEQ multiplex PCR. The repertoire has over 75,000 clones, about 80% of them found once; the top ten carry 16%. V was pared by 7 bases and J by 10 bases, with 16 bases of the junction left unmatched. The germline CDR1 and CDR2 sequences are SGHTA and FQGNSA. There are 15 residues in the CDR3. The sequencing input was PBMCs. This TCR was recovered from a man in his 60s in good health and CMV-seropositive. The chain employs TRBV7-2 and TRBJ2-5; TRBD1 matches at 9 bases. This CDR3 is CASTKGDRDREGQYF. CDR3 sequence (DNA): TGTGCCAGCACCAAGGGGGACCGGGACAGGGAGGGCCAGTACTTC.